The clone carrying this T cell receptor beta chain was detected only a few times. The antigen is unknown. The data stem from a study of human T cells and chemical hapten exposure. Study-level information: 2% DPC applied to a roughly 2 cm by roughly 2 cm arm area sensitized donors.

The CDR3 spans 15 residues. Germline-derived CDR1 and CDR2 are MNHEY and SVGAGI. V dropped 8 bases and J dropped 2; count of bases not matched to a gene: 10. Specified time point: patch test 1, 2 weeks after DPC sensitization. Documented treatment: therapeutic diphenylcyclopropenone sensitization with weekly scalp DPC. TCRdb recomputed calls from the RACE reads with MiXCR, one row per CDR3 protein. This table has about 120,000 distinct CDR3 sequences, over 10% appearing once. Overall study findings and caveats: Relative to controls, expanded TCRs formed significantly more large CDR3 similarity clusters. With regard to DPC sensitization, TCRs above 1 in 1000 frequency did not change. Counts of expanded TCRs at PT1 were positively correlated with patch test score.

The receptor was derived from a woman aged 45 to 65 with alopecia areata. Some clones in this sample may be carry-over from other donors' samples. Sequencing used whole blood, obtained in connection with sensitization to the hapten diphenylcyclopropenone (DPC). This chain joins TRBV6-5 and TRBJ2-7; 9 positions match TRBD1. The CDR3 nucleotides are TGTGCCAGCTTCGCGGGACAGGGCAACGCCTACGAGCAGTACTTC. Amino acids: CASFAGQGNAYEQYF.